This TCR beta chain was observed in a study of OX40 agonist ivuxolimab in advanced cancers. Study findings and constraints: Dose levels from 0.1 to 3.0 mg/kg saw CD4+ and CD8+ blood T cells expand clonally by week 6. Low levels of normalized T-cell clonal expansion also appeared in some nonresponders.

A few counts support this clone. Its antigen is unidentified. Assay used: immunoSEQ multiplex PCR; TCRdb lists only in-frame clones, some missing. Seen here are about 90,000 clones, approximately 85% observed once, and the top ten hold approximately 0.22%. The CDR3 is 15 amino acids. Germline V gives CDR1 SGHTA, CDR2 FQGNSA. V was shortened by 1 base and J by 2 bases, with 11 bases between the two germline ends. No patient had autoimmune disease or received systemic immunosuppression. The rearrangement joins TRBV7-2 to TRBJ1-2; the D gene is possibly TRBD1 (6 bases). The source was CD4+ or CD8+ T cells sorted from blood, collected in a trial of the OX40 agonist ivuxolimab. The sequence was obtained from an adult with an advanced solid tumor such as melanoma, head and neck, liver or kidney cancer. The CDR3 here is CASSLVGGANYGYTF. The CDR3 DNA is TGTGCCAGCAGCTTAGTTGGGGGGGCAAACTATGGCTACACCTTC.